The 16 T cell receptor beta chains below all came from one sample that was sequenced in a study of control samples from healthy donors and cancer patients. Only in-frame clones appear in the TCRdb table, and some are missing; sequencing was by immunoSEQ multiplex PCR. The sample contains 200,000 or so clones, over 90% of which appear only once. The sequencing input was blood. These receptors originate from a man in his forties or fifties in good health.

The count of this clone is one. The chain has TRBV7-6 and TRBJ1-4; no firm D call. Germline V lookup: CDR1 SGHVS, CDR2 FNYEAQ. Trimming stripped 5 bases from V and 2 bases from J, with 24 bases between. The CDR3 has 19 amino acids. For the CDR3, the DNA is TGTGCCAGCAGCCAAGGTTGGCCCGCCCAAGGTGGGACTAATGAAAAACTGTTTTTT. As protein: CASSQGWPAQGGTNEKLFF.

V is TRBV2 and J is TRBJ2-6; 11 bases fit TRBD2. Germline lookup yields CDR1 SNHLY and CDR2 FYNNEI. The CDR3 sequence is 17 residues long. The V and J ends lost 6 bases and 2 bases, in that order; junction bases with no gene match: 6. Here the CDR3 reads CASSALAGGTGANVLTF. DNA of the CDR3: TGTGCCAGCAGCGCCCTAGCGGGGGGTACTGGGGCCAACGTCCTGACTTTC.

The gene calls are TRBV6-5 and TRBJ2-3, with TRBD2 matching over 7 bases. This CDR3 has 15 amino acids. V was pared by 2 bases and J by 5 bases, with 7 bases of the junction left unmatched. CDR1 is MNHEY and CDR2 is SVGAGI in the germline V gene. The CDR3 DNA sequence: TGTGCCAGCAGTTACAACGGGGGGAGCGAAGATACGCAGTATTTT. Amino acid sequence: CASSYNGGSEDTQYF.

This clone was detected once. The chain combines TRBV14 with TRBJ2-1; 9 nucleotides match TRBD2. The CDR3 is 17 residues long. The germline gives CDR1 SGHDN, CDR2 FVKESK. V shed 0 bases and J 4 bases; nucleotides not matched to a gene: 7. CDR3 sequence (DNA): TGTGCCAGCAGCCAAGATTTGAGTAGCGGGGGTTACAATGAGCAGTTCTTC. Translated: CASSQDLSSGGYNEQFF.

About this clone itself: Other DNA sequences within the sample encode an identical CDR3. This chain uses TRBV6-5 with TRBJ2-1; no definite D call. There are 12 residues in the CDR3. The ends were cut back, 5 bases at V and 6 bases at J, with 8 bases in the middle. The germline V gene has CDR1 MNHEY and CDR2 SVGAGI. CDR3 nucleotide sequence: TGTGCCAGCAGTAACGGTCCCAATGAGCAGTTCTTC. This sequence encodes CASSNGPNEQFF.

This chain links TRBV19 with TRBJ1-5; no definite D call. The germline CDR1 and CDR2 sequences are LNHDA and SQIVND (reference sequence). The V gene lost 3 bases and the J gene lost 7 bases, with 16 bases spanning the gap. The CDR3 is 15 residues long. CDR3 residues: CASSIPGHHGQPQHF. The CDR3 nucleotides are TGTGCCAGTAGTATCCCGGGCCACCATGGACAGCCCCAGCATTTT.

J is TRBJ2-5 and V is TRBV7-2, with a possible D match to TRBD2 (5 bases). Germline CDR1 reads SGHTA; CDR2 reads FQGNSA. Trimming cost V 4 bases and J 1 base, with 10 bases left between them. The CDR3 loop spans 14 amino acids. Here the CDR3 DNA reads TGTGCCAGCAGCTCAGGAGGATCCCAAGAGACCCAGTACTTC. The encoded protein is CASSSGGSQETQYF.

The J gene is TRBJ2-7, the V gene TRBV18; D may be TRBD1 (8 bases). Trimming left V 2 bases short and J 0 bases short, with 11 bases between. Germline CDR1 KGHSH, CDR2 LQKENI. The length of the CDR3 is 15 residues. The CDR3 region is CASSPTGGDSYEQYV. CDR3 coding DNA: TGTGCCAGCTCACCAACAGGGGGGGACTCCTACGAGCAGTACGTC.

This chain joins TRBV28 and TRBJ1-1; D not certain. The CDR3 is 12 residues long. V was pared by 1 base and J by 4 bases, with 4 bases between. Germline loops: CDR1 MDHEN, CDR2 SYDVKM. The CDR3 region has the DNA TGTGCCAGCAGTTTATTGGGCACTGAAGCTTTCTTT. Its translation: CASSLLGTEAFF.

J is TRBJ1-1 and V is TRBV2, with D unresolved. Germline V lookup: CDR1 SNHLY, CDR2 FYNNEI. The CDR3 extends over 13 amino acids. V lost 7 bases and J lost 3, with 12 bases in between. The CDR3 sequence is CASIYSWDTEAFF. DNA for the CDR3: TGTGCCAGCATCTACTCGTGGGACACTGAAGCTTTCTTT.

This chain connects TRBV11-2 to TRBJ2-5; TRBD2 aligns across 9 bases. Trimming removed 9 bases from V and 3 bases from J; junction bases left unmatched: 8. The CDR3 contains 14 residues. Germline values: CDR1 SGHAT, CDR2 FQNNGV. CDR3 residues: CASGRVAGEETQYF. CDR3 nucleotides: TGTGCCAGTGGGAGGGTAGCGGGGGAAGAGACCCAGTACTTC. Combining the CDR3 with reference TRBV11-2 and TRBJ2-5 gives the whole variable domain EAGVAQSPRYKIIEKRQSVAFWCNPISGHATLYWYQQILGQGPKLLIQFQNNGVVDDSQLPKDRFSAERLKGVDSTLKIQPAKLEDSAVYLCASGRVAGEETQYFGPGTRLLVL.

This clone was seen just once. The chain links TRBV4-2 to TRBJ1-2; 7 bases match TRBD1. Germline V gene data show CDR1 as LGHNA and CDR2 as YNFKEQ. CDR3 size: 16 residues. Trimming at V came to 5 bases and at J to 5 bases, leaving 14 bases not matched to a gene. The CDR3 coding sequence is TGTGCCAGCAGCAGGGGCCCGGGACAGAAAACTTATGGCTACACCTTC. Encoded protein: CASSRGPGQKTYGYTF.

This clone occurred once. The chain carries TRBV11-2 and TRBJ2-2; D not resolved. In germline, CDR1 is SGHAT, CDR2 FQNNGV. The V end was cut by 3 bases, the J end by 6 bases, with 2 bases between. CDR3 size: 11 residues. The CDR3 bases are TGTGCCAGCAGCTTTGCCGGGGAGCTGTTTTTT. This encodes CASSFAGELFF.

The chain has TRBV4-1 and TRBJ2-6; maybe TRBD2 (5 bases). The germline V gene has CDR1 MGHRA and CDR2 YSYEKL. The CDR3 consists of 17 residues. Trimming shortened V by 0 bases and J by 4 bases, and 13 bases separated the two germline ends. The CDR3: CASSQDRVATGANVLTF. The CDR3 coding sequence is TGCGCCAGCAGCCAAGATCGGGTAGCGACGGGGGCCAACGTCCTGACTTTC.

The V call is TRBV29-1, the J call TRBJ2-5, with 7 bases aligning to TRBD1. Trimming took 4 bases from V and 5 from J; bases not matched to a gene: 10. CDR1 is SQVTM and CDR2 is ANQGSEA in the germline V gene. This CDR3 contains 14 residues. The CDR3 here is CSVAAGGSGETQYF. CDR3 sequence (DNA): TGCAGCGTTGCGGCAGGGGGATCCGGGGAGACCCAGTACTTC. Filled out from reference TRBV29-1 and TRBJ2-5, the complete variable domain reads SAVISQKPSRDICQRGTSLTIQCQVDSQVTMMFWYRQQPGQSLTLIATANQGSEATYESGFVIDKFPISRPNLTFSTLTVSNMSPEDSSIYLCSVAAGGSGETQYFGPGTRLLVL.

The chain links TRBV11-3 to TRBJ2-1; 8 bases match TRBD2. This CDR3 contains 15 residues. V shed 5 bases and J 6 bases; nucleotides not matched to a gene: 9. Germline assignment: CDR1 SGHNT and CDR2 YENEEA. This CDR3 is CASSRGVAGINEQFF. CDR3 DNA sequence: TGTGCCAGCAGCCGCGGGGTAGCGGGGATCAATGAGCAGTTCTTC.